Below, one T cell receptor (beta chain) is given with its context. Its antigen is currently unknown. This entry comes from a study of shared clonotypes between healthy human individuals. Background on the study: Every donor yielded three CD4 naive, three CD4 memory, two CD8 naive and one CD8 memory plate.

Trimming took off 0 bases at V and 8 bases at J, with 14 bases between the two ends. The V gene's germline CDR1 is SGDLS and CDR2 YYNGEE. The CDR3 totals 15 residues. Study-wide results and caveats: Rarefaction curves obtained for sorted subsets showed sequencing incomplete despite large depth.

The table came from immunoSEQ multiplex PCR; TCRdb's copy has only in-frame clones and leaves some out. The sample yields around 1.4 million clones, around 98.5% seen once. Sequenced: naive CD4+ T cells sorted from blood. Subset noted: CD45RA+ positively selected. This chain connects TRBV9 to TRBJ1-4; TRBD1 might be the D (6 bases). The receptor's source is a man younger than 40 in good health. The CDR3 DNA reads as TGTGCCAGCAGCGTAGGCGCAGGGGAAAGAGAAAAACTGTTTTTT. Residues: CASSVGAGEREKLFF.